The present entry profiles one T cell receptor beta chain with its context. Its antigen is not identified. The CDR3 loop spans 14 amino acids. Trimming removed 4 bases at V and 4 bases at J, with 12 bases between. CDR1 and CDR2 from the germline V gene are MGHDK and SYGVNS. This sample is part of a study of radiotherapy plus CTLA-4 blockade in lung cancer. Overall study results and limits: Reported findings show early blood T cell clone dynamics, with interferon-beta, best predicted response.

Method: immunoSEQ multiplex PCR; TCRdb's copy keeps in-frame clones and lacks some. The sample carries about 93,000 clones, around 88% recorded once. The study gave focal radiation plus ipilimumab CTLA-4 blockade to patients with chemo-refractory metastatic non-small-cell lung cancer. The sequence came from a human donor with non-small cell lung cancer that progressed on radiotherapy plus ipilimumab. Sequencing was performed on peripheral blood, taken from a patient treated with radiotherapy plus ipilimumab. The chain employs TRBV25-1 and TRBJ2-3, with TRBD2 as a possible D gene (7 bases). The CDR3 DNA is TGTGCCAGCAGTGCGCGGGGGCGCTCAGATACGCAGTATTTT. It specifies CASSARGRSDTQYF.